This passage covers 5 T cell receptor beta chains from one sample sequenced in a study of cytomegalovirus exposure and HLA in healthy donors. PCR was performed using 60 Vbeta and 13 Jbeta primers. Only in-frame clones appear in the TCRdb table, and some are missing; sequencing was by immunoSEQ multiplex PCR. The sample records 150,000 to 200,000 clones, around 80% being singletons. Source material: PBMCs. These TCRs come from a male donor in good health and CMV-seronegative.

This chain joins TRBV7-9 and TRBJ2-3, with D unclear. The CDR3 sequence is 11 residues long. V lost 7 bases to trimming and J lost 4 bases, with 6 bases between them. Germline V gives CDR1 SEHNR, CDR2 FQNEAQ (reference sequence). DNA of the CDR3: TGTGCCAGCACGAACTCAGATACGCAGTATTTT. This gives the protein CASTNSDTQYF.

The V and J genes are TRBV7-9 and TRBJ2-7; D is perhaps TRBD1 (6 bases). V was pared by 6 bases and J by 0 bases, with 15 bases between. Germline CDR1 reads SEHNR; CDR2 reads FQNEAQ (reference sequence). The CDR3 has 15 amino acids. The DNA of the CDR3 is TGTGCCAGCAGTTCTTCTCAGGGGAGCTCCTACGAGCAGTACTTC. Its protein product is CASSSSQGSSYEQYF.

Here the CDR3 DNA reads TGTGCCAGCAGCGTAGGCCCTAGCAGGTCCTACGAGCAGTACTTC. This gives the protein CASSVGPSRSYEQYF. The chain carries TRBV9 and TRBJ2-7; D is perhaps TRBD2 (5 bases). The CDR3 is 15 residues long. With 0 bases removed from V and 1 base from J, the gap between germline ends came to 11 bases. Germline assignment: CDR1 SGDLS and CDR2 YYNGEE.

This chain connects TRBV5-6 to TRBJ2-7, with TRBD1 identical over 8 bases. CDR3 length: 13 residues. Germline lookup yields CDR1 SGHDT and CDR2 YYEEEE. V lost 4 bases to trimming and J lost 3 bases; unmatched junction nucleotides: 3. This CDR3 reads CASSPTGVYEQYF. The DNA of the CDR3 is TGTGCCAGCAGCCCGACAGGGGTCTACGAGCAGTACTTC.

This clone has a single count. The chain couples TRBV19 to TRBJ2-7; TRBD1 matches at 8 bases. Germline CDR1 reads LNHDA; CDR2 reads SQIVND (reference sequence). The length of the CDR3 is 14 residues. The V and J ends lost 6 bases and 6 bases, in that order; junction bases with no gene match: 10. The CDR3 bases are TGTGCCAGTAGAAAGGGGACAGGAGGAACCGAGCAGTACTTC. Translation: CASRKGTGGTEQYF.